This T cell receptor (beta chain) was recovered during a study of T cell changes during pregnancy in multiple sclerosis (dated by TCRdb to about 2019). Background on the whole study: The study looked at changes in the T cell repertoire across pregnancy in women with multiple sclerosis.

Library generation was performed with the immunoSEQ multiplex PCR assay. The table comes from immuneACCESS by way of TCRdb, which keeps in-frame sequences with V and J called. Part of the clones is missing from these tables; in studies checked, under half for an unresolved V gene and the rest for unknown reasons. This sample holds about 69,000 clones; around 90% were observed only once. The top ten clones comprise roughly 0.29% of the sample. Concerning this clone itself: The specificity of this receptor is unknown. Nothing much larger sits one base from this clone, and base qualities are not available.

The CDR3 holds 15 amino acids from the cysteine to the phenylalanine. Only the CDR3 portion is preserved as DNA: 45 bases, with reading frame beginning at the first base. Trimmed from V: 3 bases; trimmed from J: 1 base; junction bases lacking a gene match: 7. Looking up the germline V gene yields CDR1 SGDLS and CDR2 YYNGEE. Source: CD4+ T cells from peripheral blood mononuclear cells, taken in the third trimester of pregnancy. The clonotype was recovered from a female donor in good health, enrolled as a control in a pregnancy study. The sequence is built from TRBV9 and TRBJ2-7, with 7 bases in between that match TRBD1. The encoded CDR3 is CASSAPGTASYEQYF. The nucleotide sequence reads as follows: TGTGCCAGCAGCGCTCCCGGGACAGCGTCCTACGAGCAGTACTTC.